The sequence of this TCR beta chain was determined in a study of T cell changes during pregnancy in multiple sclerosis (dated by TCRdb to the late 2010s). Broadly, across the study: The study looked at changes in the T cell repertoire across pregnancy in women with multiple sclerosis.

Libraries came from the immunoSEQ multiplex PCR assay. TCRdb's version of the immuneACCESS table is confined to in-frame rearrangements and falls short of the full clone set. An unresolved V gene accounts for under half of the shortfall where checked; the remainder is of unknown origin. Recorded for this sample are under 45,000 clones; roughly 92% of them occurred a single time. The leading ten clones occupy roughly 0.7% of the sample. The CDR3, from cysteine to phenylalanine, totals 20 residues. Just CDR3 DNA is preserved here, 60 bases in frame from base 1. The germline V gene provides CDR1 SGHRS and CDR2 YFSETQ. The trim is 4 bases for V and 5 bases for J, with a gap of 34 bases between the germline ends. On this clone: Its cognate antigen has yet to be identified. No base-level quality is on record; no much larger clone is a single base apart.

Recombination connected TRBV5-1 to TRBJ2-7, with a tentative D gene TRBD1 over 6 matching bases. The source material was CD4+ T cells from peripheral blood mononuclear cells, sampled in the first trimester of pregnancy. The TCR comes from a female donor with multiple sclerosis, enrolled in a pregnancy study. The encoded CDR3 is CASSPPMDSDIPVPSHEQYF. The nucleotide sequence reads TGCGCCAGCAGCCCGCCAATGGACAGCGATATCCCCGTACCGTCGCACGAGCAGTACTTC.